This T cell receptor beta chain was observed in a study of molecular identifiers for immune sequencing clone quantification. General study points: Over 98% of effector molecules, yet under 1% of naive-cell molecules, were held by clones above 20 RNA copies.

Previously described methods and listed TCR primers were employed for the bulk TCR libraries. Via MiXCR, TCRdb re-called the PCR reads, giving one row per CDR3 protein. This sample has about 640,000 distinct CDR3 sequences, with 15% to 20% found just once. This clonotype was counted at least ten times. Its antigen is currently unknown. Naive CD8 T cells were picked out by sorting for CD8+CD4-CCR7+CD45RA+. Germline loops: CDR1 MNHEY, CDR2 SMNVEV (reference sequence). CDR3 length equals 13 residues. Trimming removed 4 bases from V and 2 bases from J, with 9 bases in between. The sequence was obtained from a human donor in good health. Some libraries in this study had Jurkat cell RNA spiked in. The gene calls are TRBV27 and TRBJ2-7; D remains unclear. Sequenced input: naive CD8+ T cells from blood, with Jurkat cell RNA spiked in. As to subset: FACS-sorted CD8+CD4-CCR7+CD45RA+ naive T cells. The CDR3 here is CASSYALAYEQYF. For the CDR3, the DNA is TGTGCCAGCAGTTATGCCCTCGCCTACGAGCAGTACTTC.